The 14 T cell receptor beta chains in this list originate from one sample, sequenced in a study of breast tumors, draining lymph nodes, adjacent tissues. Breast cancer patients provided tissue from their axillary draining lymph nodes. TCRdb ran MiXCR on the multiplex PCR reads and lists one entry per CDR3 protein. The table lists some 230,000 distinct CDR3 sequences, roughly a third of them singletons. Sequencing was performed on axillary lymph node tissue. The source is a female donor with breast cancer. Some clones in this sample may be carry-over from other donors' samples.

The CDR3 nucleotides read TGTGCCAGCAGTCCCGCCGGCGACAGGGGGCTGAATGAGCAGTTCTTC. It specifies CASSPAGDRGLNEQFF. The chain joins TRBV5-4 to TRBJ2-1; 10 bases are a match to TRBD1. V trimming: 5 bases; J trimming: 7 bases; junction bases outside the gene matches: 12. The CDR3 spans 16 residues. Germline CDR1 SGHNT, CDR2 YYREEE (reference sequence).

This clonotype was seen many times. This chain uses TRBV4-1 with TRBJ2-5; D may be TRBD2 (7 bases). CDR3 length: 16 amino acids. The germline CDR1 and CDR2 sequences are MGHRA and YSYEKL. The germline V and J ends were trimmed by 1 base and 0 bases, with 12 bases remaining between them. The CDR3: CASSQVVGGHQETQYF. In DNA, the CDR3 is TGCGCCAGCAGCCAAGTGGTCGGGGGGCACCAAGAGACCCAGTACTTC.

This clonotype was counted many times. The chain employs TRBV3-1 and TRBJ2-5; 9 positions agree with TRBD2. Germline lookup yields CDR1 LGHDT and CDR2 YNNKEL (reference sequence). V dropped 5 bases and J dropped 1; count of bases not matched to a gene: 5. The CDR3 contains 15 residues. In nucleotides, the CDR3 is TGTGCCAGCAGCTGGATTAGCGGGGGCCAAGAGACCCAGTACTTC. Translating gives CASSWISGGQETQYF.

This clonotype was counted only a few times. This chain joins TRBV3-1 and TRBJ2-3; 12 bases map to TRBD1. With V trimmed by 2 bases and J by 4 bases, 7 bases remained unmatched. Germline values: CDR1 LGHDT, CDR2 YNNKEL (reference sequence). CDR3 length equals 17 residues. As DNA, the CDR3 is TGTGCCAGCAGCCAACCCCTGGGACAGGGGGCCTCAGATACGCAGTATTTT. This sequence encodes CASSQPLGQGASDTQYF.

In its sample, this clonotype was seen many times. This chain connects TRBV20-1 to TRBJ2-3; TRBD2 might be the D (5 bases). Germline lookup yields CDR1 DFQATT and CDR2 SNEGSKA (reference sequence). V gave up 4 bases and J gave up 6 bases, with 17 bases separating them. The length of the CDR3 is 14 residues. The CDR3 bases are TGCAGTGCTATCCACGGGGTTGGAATTGATACGCAGTATTTT. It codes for CSAIHGVGIDTQYF.

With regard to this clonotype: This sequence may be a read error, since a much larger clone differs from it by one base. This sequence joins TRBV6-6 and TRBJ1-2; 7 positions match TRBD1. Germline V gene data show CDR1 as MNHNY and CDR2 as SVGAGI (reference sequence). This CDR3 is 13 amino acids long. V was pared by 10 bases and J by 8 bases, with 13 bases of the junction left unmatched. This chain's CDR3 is CATNRGIFGGYTF. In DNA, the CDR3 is TGTGCCACCAACAGGGGAATTTTCGGCGGCTACACCTTC.

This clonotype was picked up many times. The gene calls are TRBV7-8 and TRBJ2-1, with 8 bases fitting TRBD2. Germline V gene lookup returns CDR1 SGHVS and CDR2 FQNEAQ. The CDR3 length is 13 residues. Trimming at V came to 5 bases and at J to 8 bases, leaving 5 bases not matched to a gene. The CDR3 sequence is CASSRGLADEQFF. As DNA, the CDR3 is TGTGCCAGCAGCCGTGGACTAGCCGATGAGCAGTTCTTC.

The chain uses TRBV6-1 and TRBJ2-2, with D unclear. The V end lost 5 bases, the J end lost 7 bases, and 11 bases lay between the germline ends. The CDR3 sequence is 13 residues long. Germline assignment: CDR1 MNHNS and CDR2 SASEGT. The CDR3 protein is CASSQLESGELFF. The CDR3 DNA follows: TGTGCCAGCAGTCAACTGGAGAGCGGGGAGCTGTTTTTT.

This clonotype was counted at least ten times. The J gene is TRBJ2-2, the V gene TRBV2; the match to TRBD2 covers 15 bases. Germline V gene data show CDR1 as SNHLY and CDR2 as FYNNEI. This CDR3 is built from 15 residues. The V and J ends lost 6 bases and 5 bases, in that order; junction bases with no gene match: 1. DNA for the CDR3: TGTGCCAGCAGGGGGACTAGCGGGAGGACCGGGGAGCTGTTTTTT. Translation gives CASRGTSGRTGELFF.

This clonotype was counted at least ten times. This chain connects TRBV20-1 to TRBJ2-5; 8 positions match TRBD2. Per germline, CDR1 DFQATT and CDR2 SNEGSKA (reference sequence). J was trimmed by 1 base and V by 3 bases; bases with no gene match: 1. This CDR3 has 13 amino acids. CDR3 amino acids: CSASGGAQETQYF. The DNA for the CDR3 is TGCAGTGCTAGCGGGGGGGCCCAAGAGACCCAGTACTTC.

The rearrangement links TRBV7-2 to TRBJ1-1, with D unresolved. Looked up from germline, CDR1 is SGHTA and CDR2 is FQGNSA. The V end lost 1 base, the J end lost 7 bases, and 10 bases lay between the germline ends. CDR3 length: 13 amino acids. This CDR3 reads CASSLGTVNEAFF. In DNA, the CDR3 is TGTGCCAGCAGCTTAGGCACAGTGAATGAAGCTTTCTTT.

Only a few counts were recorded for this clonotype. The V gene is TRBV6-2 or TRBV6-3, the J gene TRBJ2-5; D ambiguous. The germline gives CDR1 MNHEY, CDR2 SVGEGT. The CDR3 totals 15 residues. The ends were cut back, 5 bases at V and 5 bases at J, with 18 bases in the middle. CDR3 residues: CASSKFDVSTETQYF. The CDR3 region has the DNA TGTGCCAGCAGTAAGTTCGACGTTAGCACGGAGACCCAGTACTTC.

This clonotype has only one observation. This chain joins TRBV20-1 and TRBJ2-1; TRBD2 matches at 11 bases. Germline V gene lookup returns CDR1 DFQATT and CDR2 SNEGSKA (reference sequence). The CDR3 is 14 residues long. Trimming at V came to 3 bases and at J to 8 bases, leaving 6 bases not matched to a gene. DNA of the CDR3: TGCAGTGCTAGCCCTAGCGGGAGGATTGATGAGCAGTTCTTC. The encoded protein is CSASPSGRIDEQFF.

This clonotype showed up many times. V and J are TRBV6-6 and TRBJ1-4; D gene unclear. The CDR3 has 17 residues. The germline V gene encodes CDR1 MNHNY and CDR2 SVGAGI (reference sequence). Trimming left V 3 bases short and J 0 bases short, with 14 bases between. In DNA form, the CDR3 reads TGTGCCAGCAGTTATCTGGGCAGAATTGCAACTAATGAAAAACTGTTTTTT. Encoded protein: CASSYLGRIATNEKLFF.